This T cell receptor beta chain comes out of a study of blood T cell repertoires in COVID-19. Study overall: Acute and convalescent COVID-19 samples came from the United States, Italy and Spain. The analysed material was cDNA or gDNA that came from T cells, B-cell-depleted T cells, or PBMCs.

Germline CDR1 reads SGHAT; CDR2 reads FQNNGV. The CDR3 contains 13 residues. V shed 5 bases and J shed 5 bases, with 13 bases lying between them. Here immunoSEQ multiplex PCR was the method, and the copy in TCRdb shows in-frame clones only, minus some. The sample lists roughly 39,000 clones, 85% occurring once. V gene TRBV11-2 combines with J gene TRBJ2-7; D call uncertain. The TCR sequence derives from a human donor in a cohort sampled during active COVID-19. Sequenced material: peripheral blood. The CDR3 loop reads CASSITPRDEQYF. CDR3 nucleotide sequence: TGTGCCAGCAGCATTACCCCCCGGGACGAGCAGTACTTC.